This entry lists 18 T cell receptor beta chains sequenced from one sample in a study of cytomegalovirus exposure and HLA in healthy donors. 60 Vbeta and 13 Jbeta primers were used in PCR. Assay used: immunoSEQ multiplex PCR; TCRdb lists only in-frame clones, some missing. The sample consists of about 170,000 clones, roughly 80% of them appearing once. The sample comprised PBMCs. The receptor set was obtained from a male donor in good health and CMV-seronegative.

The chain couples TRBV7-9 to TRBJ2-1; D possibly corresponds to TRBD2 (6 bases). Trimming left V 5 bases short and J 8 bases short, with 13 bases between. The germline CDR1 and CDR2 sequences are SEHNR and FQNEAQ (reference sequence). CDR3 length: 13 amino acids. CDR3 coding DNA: TGTGCCAGCAGCCCATGGGACTCGTATGAGCAGTTCTTC. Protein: CASSPWDSYEQFF.

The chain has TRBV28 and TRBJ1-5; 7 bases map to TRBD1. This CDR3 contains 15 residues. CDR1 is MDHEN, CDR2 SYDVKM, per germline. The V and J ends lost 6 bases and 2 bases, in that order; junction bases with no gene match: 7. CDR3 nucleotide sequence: TGTGCCAGCAGGATAGACAGGGACGGCAATCAGCCCCAGCATTTT. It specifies CASRIDRDGNQPQHF.

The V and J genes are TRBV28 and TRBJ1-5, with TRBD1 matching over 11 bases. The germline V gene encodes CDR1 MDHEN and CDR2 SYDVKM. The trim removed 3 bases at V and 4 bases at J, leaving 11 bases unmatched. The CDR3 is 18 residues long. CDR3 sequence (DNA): TGTGCCAGCAGTTTCGGGACAGGGGGAATTATAATGAATCAGCCCCAGCATTTT. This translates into CASSFGTGGIIMNQPQHF.

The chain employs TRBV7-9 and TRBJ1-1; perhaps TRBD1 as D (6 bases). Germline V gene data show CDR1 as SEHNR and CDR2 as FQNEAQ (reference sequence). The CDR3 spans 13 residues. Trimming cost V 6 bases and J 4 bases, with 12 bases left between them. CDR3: CASRGDRLTEAFF. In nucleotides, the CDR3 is TGTGCCAGCAGAGGCGACAGGCTCACTGAAGCTTTCTTT.

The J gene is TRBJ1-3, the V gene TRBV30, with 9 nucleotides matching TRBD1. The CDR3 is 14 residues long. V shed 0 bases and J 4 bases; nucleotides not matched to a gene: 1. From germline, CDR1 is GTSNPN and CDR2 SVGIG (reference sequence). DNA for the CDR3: TGTGCCTGGAGTGTACAGGGGGCAGGAAACACCATATATTTT. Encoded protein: CAWSVQGAGNTIYF.

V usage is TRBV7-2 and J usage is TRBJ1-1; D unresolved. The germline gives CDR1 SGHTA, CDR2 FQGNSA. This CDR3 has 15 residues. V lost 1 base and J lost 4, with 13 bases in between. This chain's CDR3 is CASSLGPSTRTEAFF. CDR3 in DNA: TGTGCCAGCAGCTTAGGCCCCTCGACTCGCACTGAAGCTTTCTTT. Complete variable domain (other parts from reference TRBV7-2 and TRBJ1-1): GAGVSQSPSNKVTEKGKDVELRCDPISGHTALYWYRQSLGQGLEFLIYFQGNSAPDKSGLPSDRFSAERTGGSVSTLTIQRTQQEDSAVYLCASSLGPSTRTEAFFGQGTRLTVV.

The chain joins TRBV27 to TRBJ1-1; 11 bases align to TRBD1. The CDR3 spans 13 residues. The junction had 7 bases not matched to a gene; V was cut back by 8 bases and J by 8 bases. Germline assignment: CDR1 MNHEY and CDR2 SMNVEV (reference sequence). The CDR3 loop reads CASAWTGGREAFF. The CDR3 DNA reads TGTGCCAGCGCTTGGACAGGGGGCCGGGAAGCTTTCTTT.

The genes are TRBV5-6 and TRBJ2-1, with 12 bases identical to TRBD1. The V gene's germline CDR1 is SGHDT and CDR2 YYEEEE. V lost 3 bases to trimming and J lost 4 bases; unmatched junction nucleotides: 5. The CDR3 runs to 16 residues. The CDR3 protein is CASSYRDRGRYNEQFF. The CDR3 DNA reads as TGTGCCAGCAGCTACCGGGACAGGGGGCGGTACAATGAGCAGTTCTTC.

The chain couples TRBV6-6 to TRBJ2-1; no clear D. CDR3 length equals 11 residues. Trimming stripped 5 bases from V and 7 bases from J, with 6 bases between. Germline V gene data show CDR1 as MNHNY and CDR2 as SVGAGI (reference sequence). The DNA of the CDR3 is TGTGCCAGCAGTAACAGTAATGAGCAGTTCTTC. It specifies CASSNSNEQFF.

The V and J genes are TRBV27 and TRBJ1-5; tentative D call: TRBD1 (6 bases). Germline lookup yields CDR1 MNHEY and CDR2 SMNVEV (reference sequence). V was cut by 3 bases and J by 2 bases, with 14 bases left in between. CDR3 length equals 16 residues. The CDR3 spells CASSFLSAGGNQPQHF. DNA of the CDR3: TGTGCCAGCAGTTTCTTATCCGCAGGGGGCAATCAGCCCCAGCATTTT.

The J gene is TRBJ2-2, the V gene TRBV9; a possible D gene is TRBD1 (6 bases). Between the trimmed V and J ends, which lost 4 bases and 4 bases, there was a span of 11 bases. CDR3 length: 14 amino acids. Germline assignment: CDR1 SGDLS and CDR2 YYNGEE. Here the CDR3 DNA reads TGTGCCAGCAGCACAGGGAGATTCACCGGGGAGCTGTTTTTT. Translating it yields CASSTGRFTGELFF.

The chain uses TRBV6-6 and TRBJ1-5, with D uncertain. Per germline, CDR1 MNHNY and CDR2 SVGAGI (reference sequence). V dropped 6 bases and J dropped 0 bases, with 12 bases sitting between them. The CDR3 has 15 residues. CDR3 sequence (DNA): TGTGCCAGCAGCAGCGAGGGCGGTAGCAATCAGCCCCAGCATTTT. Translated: CASSSEGGSNQPQHF.

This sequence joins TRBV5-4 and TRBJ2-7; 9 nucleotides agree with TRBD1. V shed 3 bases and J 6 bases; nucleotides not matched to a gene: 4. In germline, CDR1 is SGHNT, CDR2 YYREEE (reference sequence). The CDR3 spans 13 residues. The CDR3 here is CASSWDRESEQYF. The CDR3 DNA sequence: TGTGCCAGCAGCTGGGACAGGGAATCCGAGCAGTACTTC.

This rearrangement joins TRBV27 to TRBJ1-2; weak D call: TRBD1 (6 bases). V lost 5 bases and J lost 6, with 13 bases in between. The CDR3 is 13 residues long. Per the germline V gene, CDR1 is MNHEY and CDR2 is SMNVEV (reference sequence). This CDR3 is CASSGGRGNGYTF. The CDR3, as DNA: TGTGCCAGCAGTGGGGGCAGGGGAAATGGCTACACCTTC.

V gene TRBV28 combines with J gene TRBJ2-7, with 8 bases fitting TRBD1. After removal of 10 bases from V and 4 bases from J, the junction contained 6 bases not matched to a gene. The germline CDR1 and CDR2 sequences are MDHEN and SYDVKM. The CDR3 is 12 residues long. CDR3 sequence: CATTDRAYEQYF. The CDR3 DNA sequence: TGTGCCACTACGGACAGGGCTTACGAGCAGTACTTC.

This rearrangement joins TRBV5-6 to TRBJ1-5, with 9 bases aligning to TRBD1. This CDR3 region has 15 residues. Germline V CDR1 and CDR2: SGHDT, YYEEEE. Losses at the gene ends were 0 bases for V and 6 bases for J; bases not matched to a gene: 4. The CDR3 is CASSLGQGGGQPQHF. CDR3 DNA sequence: TGTGCCAGCAGCTTGGGACAGGGGGGGGGTCAGCCCCAGCATTTT.

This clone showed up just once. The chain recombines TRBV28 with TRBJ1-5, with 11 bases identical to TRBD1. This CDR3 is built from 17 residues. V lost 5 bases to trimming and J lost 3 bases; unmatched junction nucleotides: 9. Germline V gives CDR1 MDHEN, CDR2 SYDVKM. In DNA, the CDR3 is TGTGCCAGCAGTCCCTGGACAGGGGGCTCGACCAATCAGCCCCAGCATTTT. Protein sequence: CASSPWTGGSTNQPQHF.

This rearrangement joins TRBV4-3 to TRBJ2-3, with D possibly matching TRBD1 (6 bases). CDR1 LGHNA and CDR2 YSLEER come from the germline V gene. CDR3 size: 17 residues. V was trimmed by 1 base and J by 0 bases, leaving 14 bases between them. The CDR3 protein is CASSQAFGGGSTDTQYF. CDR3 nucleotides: TGCGCCAGCAGCCAAGCCTTTGGGGGCGGTAGCACAGATACGCAGTATTTT.